This T cell receptor beta chain was recorded in a study of blood T cell repertoires in COVID-19. Looking at the study overall: Whether acute or convalescent, the COVID-19 samples came from the United States, Italy and Spain. Sample material is recorded as cDNA or gDNA derived from T cells, B-cell-depleted T cells, or PBMCs.

This clone was seen only a few times. Under the authors' procedure: Reference gene primer amplification gave nucleated cell count estimates. The assay was immunoSEQ multiplex PCR, and TCRdb's table has in-frame clones only and misses some. V and J calls and clone size are those listed in that table; D and trimming were worked out from the DNA. Among about 94,000 clones, 80% were seen once, and the ten largest hold 15% to 20%. This CDR3 is 15 amino acids long. V lost 4 bases to trimming and J lost 4 bases, with 16 bases between them. Germline CDR1 and CDR2: SNHLY and FYNNEI. The V and J genes are TRBV2 and TRBJ1-2; D may be TRBD1 (5 bases). This sequence originates from a woman older than 75 with acute or convalescent COVID-19. Input material: peripheral blood. In DNA form, the CDR3 reads TGTGCCAGCAGTGTTGGGAACCCAGGGCCCTATGGCTACACCTTC. Amino acids: CASSVGNPGPYGYTF.